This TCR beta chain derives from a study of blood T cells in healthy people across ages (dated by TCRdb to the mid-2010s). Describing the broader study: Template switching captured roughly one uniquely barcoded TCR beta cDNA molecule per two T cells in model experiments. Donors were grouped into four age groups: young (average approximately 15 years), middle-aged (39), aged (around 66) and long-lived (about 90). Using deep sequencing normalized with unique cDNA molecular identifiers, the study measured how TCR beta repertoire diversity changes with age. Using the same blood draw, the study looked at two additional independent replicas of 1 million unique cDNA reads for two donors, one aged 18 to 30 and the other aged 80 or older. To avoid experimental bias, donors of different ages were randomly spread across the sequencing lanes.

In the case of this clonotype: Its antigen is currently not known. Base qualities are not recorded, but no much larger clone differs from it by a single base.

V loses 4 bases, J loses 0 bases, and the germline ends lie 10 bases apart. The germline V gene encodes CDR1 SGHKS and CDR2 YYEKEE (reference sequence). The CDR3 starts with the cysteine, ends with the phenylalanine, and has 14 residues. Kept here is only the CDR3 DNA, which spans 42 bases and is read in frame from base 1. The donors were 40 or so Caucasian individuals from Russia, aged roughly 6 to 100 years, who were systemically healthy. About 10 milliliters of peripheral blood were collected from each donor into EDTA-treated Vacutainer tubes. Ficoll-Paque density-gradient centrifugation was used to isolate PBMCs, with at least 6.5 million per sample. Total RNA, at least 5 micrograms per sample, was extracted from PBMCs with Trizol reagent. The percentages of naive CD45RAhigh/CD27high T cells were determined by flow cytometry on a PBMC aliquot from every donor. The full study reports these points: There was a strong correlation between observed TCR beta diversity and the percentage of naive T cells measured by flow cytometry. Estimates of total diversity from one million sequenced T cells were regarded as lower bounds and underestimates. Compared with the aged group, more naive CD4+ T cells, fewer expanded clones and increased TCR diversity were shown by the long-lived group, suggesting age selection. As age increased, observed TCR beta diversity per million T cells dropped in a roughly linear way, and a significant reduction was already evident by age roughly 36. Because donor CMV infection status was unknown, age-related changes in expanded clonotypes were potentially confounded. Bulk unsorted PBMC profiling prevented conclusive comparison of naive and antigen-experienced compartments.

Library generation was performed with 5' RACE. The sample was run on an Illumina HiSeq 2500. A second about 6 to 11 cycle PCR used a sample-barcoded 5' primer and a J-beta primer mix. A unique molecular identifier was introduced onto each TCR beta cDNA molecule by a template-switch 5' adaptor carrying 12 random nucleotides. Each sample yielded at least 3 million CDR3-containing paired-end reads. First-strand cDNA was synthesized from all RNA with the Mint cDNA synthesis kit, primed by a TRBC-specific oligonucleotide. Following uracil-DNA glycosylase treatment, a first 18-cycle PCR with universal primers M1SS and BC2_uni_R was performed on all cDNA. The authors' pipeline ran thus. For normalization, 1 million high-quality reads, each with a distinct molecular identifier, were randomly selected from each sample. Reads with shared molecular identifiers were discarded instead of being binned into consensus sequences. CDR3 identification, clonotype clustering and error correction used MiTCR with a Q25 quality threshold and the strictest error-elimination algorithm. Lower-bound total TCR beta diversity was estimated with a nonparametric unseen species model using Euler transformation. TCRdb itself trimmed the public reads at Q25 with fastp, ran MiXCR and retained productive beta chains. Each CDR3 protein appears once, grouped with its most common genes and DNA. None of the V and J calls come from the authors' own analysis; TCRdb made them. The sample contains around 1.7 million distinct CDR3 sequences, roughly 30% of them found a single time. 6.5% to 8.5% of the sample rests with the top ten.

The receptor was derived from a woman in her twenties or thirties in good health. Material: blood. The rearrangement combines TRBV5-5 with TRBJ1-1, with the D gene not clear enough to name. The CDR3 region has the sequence CASSPSSMNTEAFF. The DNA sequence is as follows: TGTGCCAGCAGCCCCAGTAGCATGAACACTGAAGCTTTCTTT.